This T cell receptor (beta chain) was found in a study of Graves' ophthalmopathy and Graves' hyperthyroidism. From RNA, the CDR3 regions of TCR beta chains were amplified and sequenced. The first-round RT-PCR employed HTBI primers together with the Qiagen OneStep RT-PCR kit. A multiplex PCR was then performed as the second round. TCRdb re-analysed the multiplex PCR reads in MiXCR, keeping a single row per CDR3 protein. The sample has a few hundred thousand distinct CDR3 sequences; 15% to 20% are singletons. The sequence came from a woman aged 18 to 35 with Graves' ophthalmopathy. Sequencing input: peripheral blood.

Written as DNA, the CDR3 is TGTGCCAGCAGTCACGGACCGACGTACGAGCAGTACTTC. Its translation is CASSHGPTYEQYF. The genes are TRBV27 and TRBJ2-7; D gene unclear. The CDR3 spans 13 residues. Germline V CDR1 and CDR2: MNHEY, SMNVEV (reference sequence). V was cut by 5 bases and J by 4 bases, with 12 bases left in between.